The T cell receptor beta chain under discussion was sequenced for a study of blood T cell repertoires in COVID-19. Only in-frame clones appear in the TCRdb table, and some are missing; sequencing was by immunoSEQ multiplex PCR. The sample consists of about 49,000 clones, over 80% of them appearing once. Comment on this clone: The sample contains more than one DNA sequence encoding this CDR3.

Germline loops: CDR1 KGHSH, CDR2 LQKENI. With 3 bases clipped from V and 4 bases from J, the junction kept 2 bases outside the gene matches. There are 14 residues in the CDR3. The sequence derives from a man aged 50 or older with acute or convalescent COVID-19. Sequencing input: peripheral blood. The chain recombines TRBV18 with TRBJ1-3, with 8 positions matching TRBD1. Here the CDR3 reads CASSPDRVGNTIYF. The CDR3 DNA follows: TGTGCCAGCTCACCGGACAGGGTGGGAAACACCATATATTTT.